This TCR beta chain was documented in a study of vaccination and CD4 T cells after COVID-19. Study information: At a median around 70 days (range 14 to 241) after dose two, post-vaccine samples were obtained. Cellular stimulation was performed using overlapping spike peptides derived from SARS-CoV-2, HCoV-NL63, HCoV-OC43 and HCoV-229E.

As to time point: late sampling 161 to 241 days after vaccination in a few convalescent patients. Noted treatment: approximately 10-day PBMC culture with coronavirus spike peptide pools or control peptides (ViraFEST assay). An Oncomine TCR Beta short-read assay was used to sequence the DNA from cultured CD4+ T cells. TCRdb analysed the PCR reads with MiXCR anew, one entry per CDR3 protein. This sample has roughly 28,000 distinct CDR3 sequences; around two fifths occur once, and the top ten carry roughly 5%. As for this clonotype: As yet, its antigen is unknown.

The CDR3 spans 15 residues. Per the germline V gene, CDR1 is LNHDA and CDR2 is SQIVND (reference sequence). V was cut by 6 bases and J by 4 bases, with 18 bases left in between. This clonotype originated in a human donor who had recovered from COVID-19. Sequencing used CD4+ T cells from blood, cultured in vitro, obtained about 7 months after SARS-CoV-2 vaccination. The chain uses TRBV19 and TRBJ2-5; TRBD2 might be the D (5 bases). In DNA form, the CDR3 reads TGTGCCAGTAGCTACTCTTCGTCGGCGGGAGAGACCCAGTACTTC. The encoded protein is CASSYSSSAGETQYF. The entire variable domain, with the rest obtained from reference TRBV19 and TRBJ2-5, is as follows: DGGITQSPKYLFRKEGQNVTLSCEQNLNHDAMYWYRQDPGQGLRLIYYSQIVNDFQKGDIAEGYSVSREKKESFPLTVTSAQKNPTAFYLCASSYSSSAGETQYFGPGTRLLVL.